This passage covers 14 T cell receptor beta chains from one sample sequenced in a study of Graves' ophthalmopathy and Graves' hyperthyroidism (dated by TCRdb to 2016 to 2019). Sequencing used an Illumina HiSeq 2000. TCR beta CDR3 regions were amplified from RNA transcripts for repertoire sequencing. The first round of RT-PCR was done with HTBI primers and the Qiagen OneStep RT-PCR kit, and was followed by a second round of multiplex PCR, then size selection and purification. Through fastp at Q25 and MiXCR, TCRdb rebuilt clones from the public reads, retaining in-frame beta chains. Under each unique CDR3 protein, matching rows form one entry showing the most common genes and DNA. This sample comprises around 520,000 distinct CDR3 sequences, 35% to 40% of them detected only once. About 4.1% of the sample goes to the ten largest clones. The specimen sequenced was peripheral blood or thyroid tissue (not recorded which). The receptors were sampled from an adult man with Graves' hyperthyroidism.

The sample holds many counts of this clonotype. The chain couples TRBV19 to TRBJ2-7; D is undetermined. Germline lookup yields CDR1 LNHDA and CDR2 SQIVND (reference sequence). The CDR3 has 13 amino acids. V lost 4 bases and J lost 3, with 10 bases in between. The CDR3 DNA is TGTGCCAGTAGTAATTCGGCAGACTACGAGCAGTACTTC. Translated: CASSNSADYEQYF.

This sequence joins TRBV29-1 and TRBJ2-7; D possibly corresponds to TRBD1 (6 bases). The CDR3 loop spans 12 amino acids. The germline V gene has CDR1 SQVTM and CDR2 ANQGSEA. Here the CDR3 reads CSYEGRGYEQYF. The CDR3, as DNA: TGCAGTTACGAAGGCAGGGGCTACGAGCAGTACTTC.

This CDR3 is CASSALGLAGQETQYF. The CDR3, as DNA: TGTGCCAGCAGCGCCCTGGGACTAGCGGGACAAGAGACCCAGTACTTC. The chain combines TRBV12-3 or TRBV12-4 with TRBJ2-5, with 13 bases that match TRBD2. The trim removed 6 bases at V and 2 bases at J, leaving 6 bases unmatched. The CDR3 has 16 residues.

This CDR3 reads CATSDFRGQGMETQYF. The CDR3 DNA reads as TGTGCCACCAGTGATTTCCGGGGACAGGGGATGGAGACCCAGTACTTC. The genes are TRBV24-1 and TRBJ2-5, with TRBD1 matching 10 bases. The CDR3 extends over 16 amino acids. CDR1 and CDR2 (germline): KGHDR, SFDVKD. V gave up 1 base and J gave up 5 bases; unmatched junction bases: 6.

As regards this clonotype: One junction end does not reproduce the germline sequence, and a read error may be involved. The rearrangement uses TRBV29-1 and TRBJ2-5; TRBD1 matches 7 bases. Germline assignment: CDR1 SQVTM and CDR2 ANQGSEA. The CDR3 loop spans 10 amino acids. Written as DNA, the CDR3 is TGCAGCAGCTCTCCGGGACAGCCCAACTTC. It specifies CSSSPGQPNF. The whole variable domain, filled in from reference TRBV29-1 and TRBJ2-5, reads SAVISQKPSRDICQRGTSLTIQCQVDSQVTMMFWYRQQPGQSLTLIATANQGSEATYESGFVIDKFPISRPNLTFSTLTVSNMSPEDSSIYLCSSSPGQPNFGPGTRLLVL.

This clonotype was picked up many times. In DNA form, the CDR3 reads TGTGCCAGCCGAGGGGATTCAACGAACACTGAAGCTTTCTTT. Encoded protein: CASRGDSTNTEAFF. The rearrangement links TRBV19 to TRBJ1-1; the D gene is possibly TRBD1 (5 bases). Trimming removed 9 bases from V and 1 base from J, with 15 bases in between. CDR3 length: 14 amino acids. CDR1 and CDR2 (germline): LNHDA, SQIVND (reference sequence).

This clonotype was seen a handful of times. This sequence joins TRBV13 and TRBJ1-1, with D uncertain. V was clipped by 6 bases and J by 1 base, with 15 bases between them. This CDR3 is 15 amino acids long. Germline assignment: CDR1 PRHDT and CDR2 FYEKMQ (reference sequence). For the CDR3, the DNA is TGTGCCAGCAGTCGAACTGGGAGTCGGAACACTGAAGCTTTCTTT. Protein sequence: CASSRTGSRNTEAFF. The full variable domain, with the rest looked up from reference TRBV13 and TRBJ1-1, is AAGVIQSPRHLIKEKRETATLKCYPIPRHDTVYWYQQGPGQDPQFLISFYEKMQSDKGSIPDRFSAQQFSDYHSELNMSSLELGDSALYFCASSRTGSRNTEAFFGQGTRLTVV.

The V gene is TRBV7-9, the J gene TRBJ2-5; unclear D gene. V was clipped by 8 bases and J by 2 bases, with 12 bases between them. Germline CDR1 SEHNR, CDR2 FQNEAQ (reference sequence). The CDR3 is 13 amino acids. This CDR3 is CASRRQDQETQYF. The DNA for the CDR3 is TGTGCCAGCCGCCGACAAGATCAAGAGACCCAGTACTTC. Full variable domain (missing parts from reference TRBV7-9 and TRBJ2-5): DTGVSQNPRHKITKRGQNVTFRCDPISEHNRLYWYRQTLGQGPEFLTYFQNEAQLEKSRLLSDRFSAERPKGSFSTLEIQRTEQGDSAMYLCASRRQDQETQYFGPGTRLLVL.

This clonotype was observed a few times. This sequence joins TRBV24-1 and TRBJ2-5; 7 bases map to TRBD1. The V gene end was trimmed by 2 bases and the J gene end by 1 base; junction bases not matched to a gene: 3. CDR1 is KGHDR and CDR2 is SFDVKD in the germline V gene. The CDR3 is 15 amino acids. This CDR3 reads CATSDSRTGQETQYF. CDR3 nucleotides: TGTGCCACCAGTGATTCCCGGACAGGCCAAGAGACCCAGTACTTC.

The V call is TRBV7-2, the J call TRBJ2-5, with 7 bases identical to TRBD1. The J segment lost 2 bases and the V segment lost 1 base, leaving 4 bases of the junction unmatched. The CDR3 is 15 amino acids. The germline V gene has CDR1 SGHTA and CDR2 FQGNSA. As DNA, the CDR3 is TGTGCCAGCAGCTTAGACAGGGGTCCGCAAGAGACCCAGTACTTC. It encodes CASSLDRGPQETQYF.

Comments on this clonotype: A much bigger clone sits one base away, suggesting this may be a read error. The CDR3 carries no conserved terminal phenylalanine or tryptophan, so it likely arises from a read error. The J gene is TRBJ2-7, the V gene TRBV7-2, with D perhaps TRBD1 (5 bases). Germline CDR1 reads SGHTA; CDR2 reads FQGNSA. The CDR3 sequence is 15 residues long. V shed 2 bases and J shed 3 bases, with 14 bases lying between them. The CDR3 DNA is TGTGCCAGCAGCTTAAAGCAGGGTGGAATCTACGAGCAGTACCTC. It codes for CASSLKQGGIYEQYL.

The gene calls are TRBV19 and TRBJ2-6, with a weak D call TRBD2 (5 bases). With 2 bases removed from V and 3 bases from J, the gap between germline ends came to 8 bases. Germline V lookup: CDR1 LNHDA, CDR2 SQIVND (reference sequence). CDR3 length: 15 residues. For the CDR3, the DNA is TGTGCCAGTAGTATATCGGGGAATGGGGCCAACGTCCTGACTTTC. It specifies CASSISGNGANVLTF.

The chain joins TRBV7-9 to TRBJ2-2, with TRBD1 as a possible D gene (5 bases). The CDR3 runs to 14 residues. With 5 bases removed from V and 4 bases from J, the gap between germline ends came to 11 bases. Germline values: CDR1 SEHNR, CDR2 FQNEAQ (reference sequence). The CDR3 sequence: CASSRTGFTGELFF. Written as DNA, the CDR3 is TGTGCCAGCAGCCGAACAGGTTTCACCGGGGAGCTGTTTTTT.

The gene calls are TRBV7-9 and TRBJ2-5, with 13 bases identical to TRBD2. The tail of the sequence fits TRBJ2-1 better, so the J call may be wrong. CDR1 SEHNR and CDR2 FQNEAQ come from the germline V gene (reference sequence). This CDR3 spans 16 amino acids. The CDR3 bases are TGTGCCAGCAGCCTCGCCGGGACTAGCGGGAACAATGAGCAGTTCTTC. Amino acid sequence: CASSLAGTSGNNEQFF.